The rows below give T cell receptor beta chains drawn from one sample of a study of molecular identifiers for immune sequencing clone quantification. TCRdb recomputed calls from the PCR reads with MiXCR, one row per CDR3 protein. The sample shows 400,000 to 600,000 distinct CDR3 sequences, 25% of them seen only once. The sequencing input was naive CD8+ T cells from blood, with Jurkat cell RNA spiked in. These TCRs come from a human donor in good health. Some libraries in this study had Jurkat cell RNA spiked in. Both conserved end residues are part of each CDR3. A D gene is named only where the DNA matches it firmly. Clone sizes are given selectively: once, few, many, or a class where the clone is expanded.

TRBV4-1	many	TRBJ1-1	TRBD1	CASSHTGTESLF	TGCGCCAGCAGCCACACCGGGACAGAGTCGCTCTTT
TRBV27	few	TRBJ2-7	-	CASSRAGWGSYEQYF	TGTGCCAGCAGCCGAGCAGGCTGGGGGAGCTACGAGCAGTACTTC
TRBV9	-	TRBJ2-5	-	CASSVDGLGETQYF	TGTGCCAGCAGCGTAGATGGTCTGGGGGAGACCCAGTACTTC
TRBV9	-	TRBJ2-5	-	CASSVKGGSGETQYF	TGTGCCAGCAGCGTGAAAGGGGGGTCTGGCGAGACCCAGTACTTC
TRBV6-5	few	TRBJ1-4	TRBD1	CASTQQGEHEKLFF	TGTGCCAGCACCCAACAGGGGGAGCATGAAAAACTGTTTTTT
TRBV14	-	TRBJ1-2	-	CASSPSGALAGYTF	TGTGCCAGCAGCCCCTCCGGGGCCCTGGCGGGCTACACCTTC
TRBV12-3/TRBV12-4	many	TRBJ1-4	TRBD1	CASNPTGDEKLFF	TGTGCCAGCAATCCAACAGGGGATGAAAAACTGTTTTTT
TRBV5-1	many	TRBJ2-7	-	CASSLAGLSEVHEQYF	TGCGCCAGCAGCTTGGCGGGACTCTCGGAGGTCCACGAGCAGTACTTC
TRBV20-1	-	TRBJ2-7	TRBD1	CSARVTGTGGYEQYF	TGCAGTGCTAGAGTTACCGGGACAGGGGGCTACGAGCAGTACTTC
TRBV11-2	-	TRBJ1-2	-	CASSMDGYGYTF	TGTGCCAGCAGCATGGACGGATATGGCTACACCTTC
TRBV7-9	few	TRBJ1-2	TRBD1	CASSPDGAAGGVVYTF	TGTGCCAGCAGCCCAGACGGCGCGGCAGGGGGCGTCGTCTACACCTTC
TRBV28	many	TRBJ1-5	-	CASSFLGASRQPQHF	TGTGCCAGCAGTTTCTTGGGGGCCTCAAGACAGCCCCAGCATTTT
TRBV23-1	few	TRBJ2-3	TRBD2	CASSHPPVTSGTSRGNTQYF	TGCGCCAGCAGTCATCCCCCCGTGACTAGCGGGACCTCCAGGGGGAATACGCAGTATTTT
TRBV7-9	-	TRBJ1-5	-	CASGARESNQPQHF	TGTGCCAGCGGCGCCAGGGAAAGCAATCAGCCCCAGCATTTT
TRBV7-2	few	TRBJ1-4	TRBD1	CASSSGTGNEKLFF	TGTGCCAGCAGCAGTGGGACAGGGAATGAAAAACTGTTTTTT
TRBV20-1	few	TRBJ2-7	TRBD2	CSLHIAGNSYEQYF	TGCAGCCTACATATAGCGGGGAACTCCTACGAGCAGTACTTC
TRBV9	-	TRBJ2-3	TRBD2	CASNLAGGLTDTQYF	TGTGCCAGCAACCTAGCGGGGGGCCTCACAGATACGCAGTATTTT
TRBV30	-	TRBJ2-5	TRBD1	CAWNRDREEEAQYF	TGTGCCTGGAACAGGGACAGGGAGGAGGAGGCCCAGTACTTC
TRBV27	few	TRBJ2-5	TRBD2	CASSLSSTSRESQYF	TGTGCCAGCAGTTTATCGTCGACTAGCCGTGAGTCCCAGTACTTC
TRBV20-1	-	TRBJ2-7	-	CSARDPTGTYPYEQYF	TGCAGTGCTAGAGATCCGACAGGAACTTACCCCTACGAGCAGTACTTC
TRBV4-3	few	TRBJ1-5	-	CASSQDAYSNQPQHF	TGCGCCAGCAGCCAAGACGCTTATAGCAATCAGCCCCAGCATTTT
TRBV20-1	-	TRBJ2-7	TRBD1	CSAREGTAFPYEQYF	TGCAGTGCTAGAGAAGGGACAGCCTTCCCCTACGAGCAGTACTTC
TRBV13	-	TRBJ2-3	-	CASSSGPRTDTQYF	TGTGCCAGCAGCTCCGGGCCCAGAACAGATACGCAGTATTTT